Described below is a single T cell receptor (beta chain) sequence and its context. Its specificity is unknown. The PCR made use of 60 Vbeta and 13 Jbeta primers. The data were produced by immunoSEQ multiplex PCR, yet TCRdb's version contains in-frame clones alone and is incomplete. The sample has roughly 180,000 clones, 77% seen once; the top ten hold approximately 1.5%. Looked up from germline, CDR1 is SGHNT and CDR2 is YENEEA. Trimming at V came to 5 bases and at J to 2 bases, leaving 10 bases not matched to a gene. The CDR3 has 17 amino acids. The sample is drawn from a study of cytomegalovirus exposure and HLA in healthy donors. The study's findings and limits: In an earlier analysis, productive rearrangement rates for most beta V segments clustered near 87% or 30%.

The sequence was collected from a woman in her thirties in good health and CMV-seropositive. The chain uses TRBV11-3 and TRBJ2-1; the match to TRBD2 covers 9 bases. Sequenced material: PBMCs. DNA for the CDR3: TGTGCCAGCAGCGCAAATAGCGGGAGTGGGACCTACAATGAGCAGTTCTTC. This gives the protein CASSANSGSGTYNEQFF.